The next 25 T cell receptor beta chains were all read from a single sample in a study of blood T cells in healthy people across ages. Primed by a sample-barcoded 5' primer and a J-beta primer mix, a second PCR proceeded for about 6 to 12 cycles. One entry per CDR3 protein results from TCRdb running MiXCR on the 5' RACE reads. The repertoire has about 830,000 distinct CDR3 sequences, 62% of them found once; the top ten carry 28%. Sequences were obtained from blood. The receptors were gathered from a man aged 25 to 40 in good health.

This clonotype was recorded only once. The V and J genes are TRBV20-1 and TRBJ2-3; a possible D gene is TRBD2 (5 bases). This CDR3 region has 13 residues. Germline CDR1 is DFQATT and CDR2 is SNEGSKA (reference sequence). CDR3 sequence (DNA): TGCAGAGTAGGGCGGGTCCGCACAGATACGCAGTATTTT. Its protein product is CRVGRVRTDTQYF.

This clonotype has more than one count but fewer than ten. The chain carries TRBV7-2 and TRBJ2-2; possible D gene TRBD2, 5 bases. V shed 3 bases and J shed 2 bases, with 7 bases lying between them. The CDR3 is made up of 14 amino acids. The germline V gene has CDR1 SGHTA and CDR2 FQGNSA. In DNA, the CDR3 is TGTGCCAGCAGCTTGACTACCAACACCGGGGAGCTGTTTTTT. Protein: CASSLTTNTGELFF.

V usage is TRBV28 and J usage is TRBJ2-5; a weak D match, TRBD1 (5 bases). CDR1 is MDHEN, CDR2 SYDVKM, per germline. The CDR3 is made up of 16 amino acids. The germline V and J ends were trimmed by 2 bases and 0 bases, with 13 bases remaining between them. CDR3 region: CASSLPTGPYQETQYF. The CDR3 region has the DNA TGTGCCAGCAGTTTACCAACAGGACCGTACCAAGAGACCCAGTACTTC.

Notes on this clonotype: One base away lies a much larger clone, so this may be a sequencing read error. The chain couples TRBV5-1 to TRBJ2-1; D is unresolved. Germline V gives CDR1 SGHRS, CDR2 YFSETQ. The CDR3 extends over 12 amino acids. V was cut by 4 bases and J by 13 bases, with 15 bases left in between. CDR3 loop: CASSPQQETQFF. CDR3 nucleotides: TGCGCCAGCAGCCCCCAGCAAGAGACCCAGTTCTTC.

The CDR3 DNA reads as TGTGCCAGCAGTGAACAGGGCCTTCATCAGCCCCAGCATTTT. Encoded protein: CASSEQGLHQPQHF. The chain joins TRBV6-5 to TRBJ1-5; D is possibly TRBD1 (6 bases). This CDR3 comprises 14 residues. Germline V gene data show CDR1 as MNHEY and CDR2 as SVGAGI. V lost 5 bases, J lost 5 bases, and 13 bases lay in between.

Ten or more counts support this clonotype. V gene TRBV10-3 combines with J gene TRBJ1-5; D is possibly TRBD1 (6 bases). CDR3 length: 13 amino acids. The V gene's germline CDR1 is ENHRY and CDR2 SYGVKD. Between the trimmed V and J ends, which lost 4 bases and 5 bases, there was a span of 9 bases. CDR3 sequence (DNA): TGTGCCATCAGTGGGGGGCTTGATCAGCCCCAGCATTTT. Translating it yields CAISGGLDQPQHF.

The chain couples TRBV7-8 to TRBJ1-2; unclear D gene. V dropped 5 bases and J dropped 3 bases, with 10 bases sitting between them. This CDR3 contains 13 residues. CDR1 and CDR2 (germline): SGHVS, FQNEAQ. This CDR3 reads CASSLAEDYGYTF. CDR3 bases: TGTGCCAGCAGCCTCGCGGAGGACTATGGCTACACCTTC. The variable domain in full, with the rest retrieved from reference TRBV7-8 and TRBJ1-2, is GAGVSQSPRYKVAKRGQDVALRCDPISGHVSLFWYQQALGQGPEFLTYFQNEAQLDKSGLPSDRFFAERPEGSVSTLKIQRTQQEDSAVYLCASSLAEDYGYTFGSGTRLTVV.

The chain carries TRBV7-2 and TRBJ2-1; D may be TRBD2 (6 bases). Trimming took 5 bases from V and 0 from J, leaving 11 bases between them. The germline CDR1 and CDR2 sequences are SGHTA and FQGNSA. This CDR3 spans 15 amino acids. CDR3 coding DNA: TGTGCCAGCAGCGCAGCGGGTGACTCCTACAATGAGCAGTTCTTC. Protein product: CASSAAGDSYNEQFF.

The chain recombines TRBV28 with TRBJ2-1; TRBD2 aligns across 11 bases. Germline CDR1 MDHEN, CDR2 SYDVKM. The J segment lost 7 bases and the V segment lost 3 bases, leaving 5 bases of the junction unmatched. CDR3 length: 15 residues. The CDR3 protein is CASSFLRLAGNEQFF. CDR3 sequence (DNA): TGTGCCAGCAGTTTCCTTAGACTAGCGGGGAATGAGCAGTTCTTC.

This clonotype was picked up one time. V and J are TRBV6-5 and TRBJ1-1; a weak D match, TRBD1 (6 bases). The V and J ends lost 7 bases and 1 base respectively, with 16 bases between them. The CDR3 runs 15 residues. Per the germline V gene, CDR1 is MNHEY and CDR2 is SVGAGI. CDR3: CASIPRGGRNTEAFF. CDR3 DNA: TGTGCCAGCATTCCCAGGGGCGGGAGGAACACTGAAGCTTTCTTT.

The CDR3 spells CASSLQERGGGELFF. CDR3 sequence (DNA): TGTGCCAGCAGCCTCCAGGAACGCGGGGGCGGGGAGCTGTTTTTT. The V gene is TRBV3-1, the J gene TRBJ2-2; 7 nucleotides align to TRBD2. Germline V gives CDR1 LGHDT, CDR2 YNNKEL (reference sequence). The CDR3 has 15 residues. J gave up 7 bases and V 4 bases, and 9 bases lay outside the gene matches.

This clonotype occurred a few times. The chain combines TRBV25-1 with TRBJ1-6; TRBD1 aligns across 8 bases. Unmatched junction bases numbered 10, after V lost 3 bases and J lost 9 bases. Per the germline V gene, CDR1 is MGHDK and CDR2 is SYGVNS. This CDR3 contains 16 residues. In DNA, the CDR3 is TGTGCCAGCAGTGATCCCCGGCAGGGGGCATCTTCACCCCTCCACTTT. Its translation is CASSDPRQGASSPLHF.

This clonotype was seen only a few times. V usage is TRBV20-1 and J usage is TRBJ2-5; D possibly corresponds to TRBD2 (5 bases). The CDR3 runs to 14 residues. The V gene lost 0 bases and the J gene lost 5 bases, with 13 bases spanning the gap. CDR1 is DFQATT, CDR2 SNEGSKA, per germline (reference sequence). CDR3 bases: TGCAGTGCTAGAGATCCCCCGGGGTCGGAGACCCAGTACTTC. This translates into CSARDPPGSETQYF.

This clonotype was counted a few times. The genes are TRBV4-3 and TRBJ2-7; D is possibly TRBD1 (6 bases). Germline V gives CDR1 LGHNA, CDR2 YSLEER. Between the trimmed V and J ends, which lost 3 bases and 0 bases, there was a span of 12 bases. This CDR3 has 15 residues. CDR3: CASSHDRSSSYEQYF. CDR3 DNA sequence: TGCGCCAGCAGCCACGACAGGTCTAGCTCCTACGAGCAGTACTTC.

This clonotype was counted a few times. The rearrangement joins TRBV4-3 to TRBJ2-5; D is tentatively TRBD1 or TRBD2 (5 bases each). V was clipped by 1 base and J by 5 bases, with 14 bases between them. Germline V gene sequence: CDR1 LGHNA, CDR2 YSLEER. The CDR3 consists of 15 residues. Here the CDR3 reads CASSQGPRGGETQYF. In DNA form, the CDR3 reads TGCGCCAGCAGCCAAGGGCCTCGGGGCGGCGAGACCCAGTACTTC.

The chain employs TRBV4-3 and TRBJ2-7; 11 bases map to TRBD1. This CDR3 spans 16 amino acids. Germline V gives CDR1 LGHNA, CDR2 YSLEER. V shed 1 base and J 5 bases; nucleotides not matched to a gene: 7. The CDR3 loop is CASSQVRTGGIDEQYF. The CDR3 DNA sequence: TGCGCCAGCAGCCAAGTTAGGACAGGGGGCATAGACGAGCAGTACTTC.

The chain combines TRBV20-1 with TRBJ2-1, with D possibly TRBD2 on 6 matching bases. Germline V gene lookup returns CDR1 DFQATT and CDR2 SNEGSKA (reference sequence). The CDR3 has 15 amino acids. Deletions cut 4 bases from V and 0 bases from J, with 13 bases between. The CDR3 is CSATGIGSSYNEQFF. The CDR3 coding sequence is TGCAGTGCTACCGGGATCGGGAGCTCCTACAATGAGCAGTTCTTC.

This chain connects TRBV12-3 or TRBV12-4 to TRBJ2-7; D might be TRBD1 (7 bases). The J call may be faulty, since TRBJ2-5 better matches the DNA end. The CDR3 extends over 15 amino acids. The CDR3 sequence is CASSPGQGGLETQYF. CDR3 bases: TGTGCCAGCAGTCCCGGGCAGGGGGGATTGGAGACCCAGTACTTC.

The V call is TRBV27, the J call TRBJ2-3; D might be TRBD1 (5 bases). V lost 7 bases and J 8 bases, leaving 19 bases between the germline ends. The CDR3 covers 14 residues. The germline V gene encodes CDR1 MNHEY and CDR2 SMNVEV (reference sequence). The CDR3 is CASNFFNTQGTQYF. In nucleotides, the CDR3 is TGTGCCAGCAATTTCTTCAACACCCAGGGTACGCAGTATTTT.

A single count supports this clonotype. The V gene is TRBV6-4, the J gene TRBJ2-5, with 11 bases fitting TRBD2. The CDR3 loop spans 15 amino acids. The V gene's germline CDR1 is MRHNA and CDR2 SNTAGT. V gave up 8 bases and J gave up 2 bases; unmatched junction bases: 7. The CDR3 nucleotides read TGTGCCAGCGGTATTACTAGCGGGGGACAAGAGACCCAGTACTTC. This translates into CASGITSGGQETQYF.

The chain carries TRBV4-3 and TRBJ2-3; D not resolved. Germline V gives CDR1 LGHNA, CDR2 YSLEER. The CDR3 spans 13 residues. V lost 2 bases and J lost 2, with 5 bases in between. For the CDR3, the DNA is TGCGCCAGCAGCCAACAGATCACAGATACGCAGTATTTT. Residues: CASSQQITDTQYF.

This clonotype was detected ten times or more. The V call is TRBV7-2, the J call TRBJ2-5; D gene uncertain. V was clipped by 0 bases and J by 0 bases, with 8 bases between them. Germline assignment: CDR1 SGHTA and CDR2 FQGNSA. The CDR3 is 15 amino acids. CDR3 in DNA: TGTGCCAGCAGCTTAGCTAGTCTCAACCAAGAGACCCAGTACTTC. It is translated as CASSLASLNQETQYF.

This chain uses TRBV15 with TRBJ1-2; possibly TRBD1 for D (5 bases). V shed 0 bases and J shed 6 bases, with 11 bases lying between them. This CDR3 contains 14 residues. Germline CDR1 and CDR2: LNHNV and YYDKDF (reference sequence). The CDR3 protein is CATSRDRRGNGYTF. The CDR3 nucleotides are TGTGCCACCAGCAGAGATCGGAGGGGCAATGGCTACACCTTC.

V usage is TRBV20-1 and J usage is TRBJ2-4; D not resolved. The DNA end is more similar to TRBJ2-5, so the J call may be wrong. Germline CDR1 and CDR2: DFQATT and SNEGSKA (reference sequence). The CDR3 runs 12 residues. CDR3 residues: CSASIGQETQYF. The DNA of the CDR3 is TGCAGTGCTAGTATAGGTCAAGAGACCCAGTACTTC.

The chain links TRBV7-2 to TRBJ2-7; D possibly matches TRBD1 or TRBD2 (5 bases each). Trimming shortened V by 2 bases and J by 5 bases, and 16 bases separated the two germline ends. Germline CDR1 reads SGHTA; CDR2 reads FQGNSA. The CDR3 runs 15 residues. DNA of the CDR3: TGTGCCAGCAGCTTAAATAGCATCTGGGGGAACGAGCAGTACTTC. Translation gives CASSLNSIWGNEQYF.